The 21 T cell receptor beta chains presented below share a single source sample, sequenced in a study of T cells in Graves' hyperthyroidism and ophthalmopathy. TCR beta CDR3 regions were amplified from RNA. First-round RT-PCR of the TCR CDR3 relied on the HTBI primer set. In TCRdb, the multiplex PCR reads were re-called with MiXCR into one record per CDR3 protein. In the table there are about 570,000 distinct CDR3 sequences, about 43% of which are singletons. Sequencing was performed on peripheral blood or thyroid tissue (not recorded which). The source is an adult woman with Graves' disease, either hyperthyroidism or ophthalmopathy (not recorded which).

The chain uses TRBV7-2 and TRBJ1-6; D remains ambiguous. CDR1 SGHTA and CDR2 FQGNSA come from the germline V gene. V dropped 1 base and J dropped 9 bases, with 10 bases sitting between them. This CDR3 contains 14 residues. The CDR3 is CASSLESQISPLHF. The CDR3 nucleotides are TGTGCCAGCAGCTTAGAGTCCCAGATTTCACCCCTCCACTTT.

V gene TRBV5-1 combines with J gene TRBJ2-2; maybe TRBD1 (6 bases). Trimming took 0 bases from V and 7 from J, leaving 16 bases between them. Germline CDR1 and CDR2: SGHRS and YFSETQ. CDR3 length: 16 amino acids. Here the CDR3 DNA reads TGCGCCAGCAGCTTGGAGGGGACACCACGTGGCGGGGAGCTGTTTTTT. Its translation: CASSLEGTPRGGELFF. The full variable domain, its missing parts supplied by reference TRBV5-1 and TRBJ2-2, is KAGVTQTPRYLIKTRGQQVTLSCSPISGHRSVSWYQQTPGQGLQFLFEYFSETQRNKGNFPGRFSGRQFSNSRSEMNVSTLELGDSALYLCASSLEGTPRGGELFFGEGSRLTVL.

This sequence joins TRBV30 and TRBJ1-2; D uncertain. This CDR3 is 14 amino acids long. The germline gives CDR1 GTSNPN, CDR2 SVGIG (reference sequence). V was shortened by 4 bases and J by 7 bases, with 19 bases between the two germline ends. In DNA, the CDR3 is TGTGCCTGGAATCGGGTCACCCTGGGAAGTGGCTACACCTTC. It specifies CAWNRVTLGSGYTF.

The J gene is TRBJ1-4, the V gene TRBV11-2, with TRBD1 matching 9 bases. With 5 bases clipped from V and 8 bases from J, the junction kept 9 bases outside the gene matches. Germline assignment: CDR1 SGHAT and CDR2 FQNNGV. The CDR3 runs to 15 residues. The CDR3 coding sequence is TGTGCCAGCAGCAAACGACAGGGGGTAGGCGAAAAACTGTTTTTT. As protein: CASSKRQGVGEKLFF. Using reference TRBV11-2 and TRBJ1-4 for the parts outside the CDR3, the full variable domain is EAGVAQSPRYKIIEKRQSVAFWCNPISGHATLYWYQQILGQGPKLLIQFQNNGVVDDSQLPKDRFSAERLKGVDSTLKIQPAKLEDSAVYLCASSKRQGVGEKLFFGSGTQLSVL.

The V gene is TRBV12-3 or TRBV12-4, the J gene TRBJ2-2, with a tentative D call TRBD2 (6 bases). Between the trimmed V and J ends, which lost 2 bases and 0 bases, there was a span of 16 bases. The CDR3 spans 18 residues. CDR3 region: CASSLFAGSSANTGELFF. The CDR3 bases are TGTGCCAGCAGTTTATTTGCGGGGTCCTCTGCGAACACCGGGGAGCTGTTTTTT.

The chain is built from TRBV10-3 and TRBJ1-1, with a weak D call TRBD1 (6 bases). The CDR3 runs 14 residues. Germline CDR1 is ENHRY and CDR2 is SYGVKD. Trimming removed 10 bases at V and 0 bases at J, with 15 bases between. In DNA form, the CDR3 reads TGTGCCACGCAGGGGCAGGGGATGAACACTGAAGCTTTCTTT. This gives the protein CATQGQGMNTEAFF.

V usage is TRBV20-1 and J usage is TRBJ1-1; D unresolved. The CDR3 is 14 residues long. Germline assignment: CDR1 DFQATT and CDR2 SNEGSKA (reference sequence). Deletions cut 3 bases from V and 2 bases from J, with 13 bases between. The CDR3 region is CSASKAAGNTEAFF. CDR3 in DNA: TGCAGTGCTAGCAAGGCGGCTGGAAACACTGAAGCTTTCTTT.

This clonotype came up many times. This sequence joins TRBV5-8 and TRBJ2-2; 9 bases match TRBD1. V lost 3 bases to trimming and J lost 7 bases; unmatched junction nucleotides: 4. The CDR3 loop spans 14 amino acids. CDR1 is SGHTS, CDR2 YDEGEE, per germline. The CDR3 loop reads CASSWDRAGGELFF. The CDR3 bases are TGTGCCAGCAGCTGGGACAGGGCGGGCGGGGAGCTGTTTTTT.

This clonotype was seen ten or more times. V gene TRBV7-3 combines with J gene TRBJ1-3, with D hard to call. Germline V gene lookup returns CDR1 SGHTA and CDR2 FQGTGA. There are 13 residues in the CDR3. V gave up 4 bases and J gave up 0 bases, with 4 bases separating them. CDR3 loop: CASSYTSGNTIYF. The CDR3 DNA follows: TGTGCCAGCAGCTACACCTCTGGAAACACCATATATTTT.

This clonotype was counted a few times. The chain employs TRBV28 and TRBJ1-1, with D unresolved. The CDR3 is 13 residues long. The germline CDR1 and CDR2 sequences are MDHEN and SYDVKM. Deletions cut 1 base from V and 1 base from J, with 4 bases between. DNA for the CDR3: TGTGCCAGCAGTTTATTACCGAACACTGAAGCTTTCTTT. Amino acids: CASSLLPNTEAFF.

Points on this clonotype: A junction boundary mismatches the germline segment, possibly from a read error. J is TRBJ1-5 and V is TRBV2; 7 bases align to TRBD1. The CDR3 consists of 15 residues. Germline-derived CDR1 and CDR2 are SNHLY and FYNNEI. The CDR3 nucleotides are TGTGCCAGCAACGGCCAGGGGGGCAGCACTCAGCCCCAGCATTTT. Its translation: CASNGQGGSTQPQHF.

The CDR3 here is CASSEFHGQNEKLFF. Written as DNA, the CDR3 is TGTGCCAGCAGTGAATTCCACGGACAGAATGAAAAACTGTTTTTT. The genes are TRBV25-1 and TRBJ1-4; TRBD1 might be the D (6 bases). Per germline, CDR1 MGHDK and CDR2 SYGVNS. Trimming removed 1 base from V and 5 bases from J, with 11 bases in between. The CDR3 loop spans 15 amino acids.

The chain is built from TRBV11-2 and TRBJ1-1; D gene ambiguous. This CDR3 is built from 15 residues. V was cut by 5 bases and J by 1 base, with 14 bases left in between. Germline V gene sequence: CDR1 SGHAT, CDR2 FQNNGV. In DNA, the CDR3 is TGTGCCAGCAGCGCGACCCTTGACCCGAACACTGAAGCTTTCTTT. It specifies CASSATLDPNTEAFF.

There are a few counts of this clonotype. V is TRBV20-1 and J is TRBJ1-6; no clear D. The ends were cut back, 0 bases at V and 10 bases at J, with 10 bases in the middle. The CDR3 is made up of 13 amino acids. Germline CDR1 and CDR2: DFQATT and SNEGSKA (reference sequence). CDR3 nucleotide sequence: TGCAGTGCTAGAGAGGGGAATGGATCACCCCTCCACTTT. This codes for CSAREGNGSPLHF.

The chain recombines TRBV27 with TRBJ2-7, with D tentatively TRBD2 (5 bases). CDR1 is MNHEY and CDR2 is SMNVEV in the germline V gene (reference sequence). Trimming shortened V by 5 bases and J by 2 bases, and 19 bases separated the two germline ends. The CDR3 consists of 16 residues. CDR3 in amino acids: CASSPTGPPGTYEQYF. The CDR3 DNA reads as TGTGCCAGCAGTCCAACCGGGCCCCCGGGAACCTACGAGCAGTACTTC.

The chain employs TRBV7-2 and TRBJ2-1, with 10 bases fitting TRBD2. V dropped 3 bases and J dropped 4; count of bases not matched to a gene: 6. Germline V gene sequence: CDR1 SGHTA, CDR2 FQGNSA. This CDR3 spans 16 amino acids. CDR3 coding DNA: TGTGCCAGCAGCTTTAGTCCGGGACTAGCGTACAATGAGCAGTTCTTC. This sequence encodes CASSFSPGLAYNEQFF.

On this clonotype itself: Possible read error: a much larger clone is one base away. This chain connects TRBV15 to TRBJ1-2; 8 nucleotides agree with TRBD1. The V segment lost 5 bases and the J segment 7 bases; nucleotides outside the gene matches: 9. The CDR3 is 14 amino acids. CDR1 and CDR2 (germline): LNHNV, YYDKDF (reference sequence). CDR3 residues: CATSRNAGGGGYTF. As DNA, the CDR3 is TGTGCCACCAGCCGAAACGCAGGGGGCGGTGGCTACACCTTC.

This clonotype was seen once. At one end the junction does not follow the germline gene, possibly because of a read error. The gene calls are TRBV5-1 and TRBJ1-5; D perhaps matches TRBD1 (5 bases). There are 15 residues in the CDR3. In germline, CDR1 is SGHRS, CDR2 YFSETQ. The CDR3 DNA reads TGTGCCAGCAGCTTAGGGGACTCCCACACTCAGCCCCAGCATTTT. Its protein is CASSLGDSHTQPQHF.

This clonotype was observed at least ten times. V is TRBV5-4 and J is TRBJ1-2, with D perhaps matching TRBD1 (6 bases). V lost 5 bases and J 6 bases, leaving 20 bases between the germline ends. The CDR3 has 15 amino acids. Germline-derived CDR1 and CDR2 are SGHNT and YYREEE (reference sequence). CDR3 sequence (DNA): TGTGCCAGCAGTTGGAACCCTCGGGGGGCCGATGGCTACACCTTC. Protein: CASSWNPRGADGYTF.

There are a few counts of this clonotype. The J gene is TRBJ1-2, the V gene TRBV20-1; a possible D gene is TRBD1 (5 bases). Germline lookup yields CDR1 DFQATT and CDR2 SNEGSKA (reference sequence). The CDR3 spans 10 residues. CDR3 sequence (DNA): TGCGGAGGGGCAGGCTATGGCTACACCTTC. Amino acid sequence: CGGAGYGYTF.

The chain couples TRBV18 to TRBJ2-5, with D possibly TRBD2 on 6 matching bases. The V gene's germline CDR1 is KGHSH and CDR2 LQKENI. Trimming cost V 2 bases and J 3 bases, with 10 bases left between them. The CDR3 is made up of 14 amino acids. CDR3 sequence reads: CASSPVTGEETQYF. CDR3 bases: TGTGCCAGCTCACCAGTAACGGGAGAAGAGACCCAGTACTTC.